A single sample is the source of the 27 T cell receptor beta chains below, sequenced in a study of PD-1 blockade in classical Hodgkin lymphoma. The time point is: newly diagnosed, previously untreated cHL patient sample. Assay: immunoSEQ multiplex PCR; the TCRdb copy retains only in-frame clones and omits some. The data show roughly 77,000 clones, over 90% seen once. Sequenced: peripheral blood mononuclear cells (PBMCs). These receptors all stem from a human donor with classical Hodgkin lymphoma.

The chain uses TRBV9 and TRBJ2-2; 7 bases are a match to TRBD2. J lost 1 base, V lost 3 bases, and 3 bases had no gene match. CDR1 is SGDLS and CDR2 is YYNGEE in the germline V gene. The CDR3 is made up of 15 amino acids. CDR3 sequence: CASSALAVNTGELFF. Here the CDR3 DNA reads TGTGCCAGCAGCGCGCTAGCGGTGAACACCGGGGAGCTGTTTTTT.

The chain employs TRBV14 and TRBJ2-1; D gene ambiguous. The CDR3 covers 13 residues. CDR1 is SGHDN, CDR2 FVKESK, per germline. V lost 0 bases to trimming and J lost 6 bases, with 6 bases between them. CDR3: CASSQEVVNEQFF. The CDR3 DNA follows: TGTGCCAGCAGCCAAGAAGTGGTCAATGAGCAGTTCTTC.

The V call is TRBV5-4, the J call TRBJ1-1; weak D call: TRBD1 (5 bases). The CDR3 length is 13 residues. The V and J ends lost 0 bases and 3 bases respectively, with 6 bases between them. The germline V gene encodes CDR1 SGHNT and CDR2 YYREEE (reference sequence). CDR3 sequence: CASSLAGYTEAFF. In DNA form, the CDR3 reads TGTGCCAGCAGCTTGGCAGGGTACACTGAAGCTTTCTTT.

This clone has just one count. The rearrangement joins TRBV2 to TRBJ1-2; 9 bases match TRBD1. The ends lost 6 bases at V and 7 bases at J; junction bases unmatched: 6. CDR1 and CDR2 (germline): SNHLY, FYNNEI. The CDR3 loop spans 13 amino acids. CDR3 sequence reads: CASRGTGGAGYTF. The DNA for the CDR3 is TGTGCCAGCAGGGGAACAGGGGGCGCTGGCTACACCTTC. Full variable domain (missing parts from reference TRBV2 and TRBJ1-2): EPEVTQTPSHQVTQMGQEVILRCVPISNHLYFYWYRQILGQKVEFLVSFYNNEISEKSEIFDDQFSVERPDGSNFTLKIRSTKLEDSAMYFCASRGTGGAGYTFGSGTRLTVV.

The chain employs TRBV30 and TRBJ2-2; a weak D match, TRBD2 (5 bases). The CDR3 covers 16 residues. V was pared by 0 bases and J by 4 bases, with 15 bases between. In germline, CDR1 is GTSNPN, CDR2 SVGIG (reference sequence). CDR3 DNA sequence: TGTGCCTGGAGTGTGATAGCGTTCCCGGGCACCGGGGAGCTGTTTTTT. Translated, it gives CAWSVIAFPGTGELFF.

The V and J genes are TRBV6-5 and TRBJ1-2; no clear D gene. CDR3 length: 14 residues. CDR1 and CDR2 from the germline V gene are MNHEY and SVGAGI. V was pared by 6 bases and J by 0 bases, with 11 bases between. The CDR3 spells CASSPRAPNYGYTF. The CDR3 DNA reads TGTGCCAGCAGCCCGCGTGCCCCTAACTATGGCTACACCTTC.

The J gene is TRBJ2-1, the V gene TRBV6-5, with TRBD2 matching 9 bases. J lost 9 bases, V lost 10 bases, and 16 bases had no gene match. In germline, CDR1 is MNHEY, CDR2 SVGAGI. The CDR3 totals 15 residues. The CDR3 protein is CATADSGRPLGEQFF. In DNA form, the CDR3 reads TGTGCCACAGCCGATAGCGGGAGACCCCTCGGTGAGCAGTTCTTC.

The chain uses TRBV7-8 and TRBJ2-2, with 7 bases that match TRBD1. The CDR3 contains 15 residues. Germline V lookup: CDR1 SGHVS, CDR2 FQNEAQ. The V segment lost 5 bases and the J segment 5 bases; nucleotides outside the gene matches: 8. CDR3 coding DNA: TGTGCCAGCAGCCGCCAGGGGGTAGGGACCGGGGAGCTGTTTTTT. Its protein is CASSRQGVGTGELFF.

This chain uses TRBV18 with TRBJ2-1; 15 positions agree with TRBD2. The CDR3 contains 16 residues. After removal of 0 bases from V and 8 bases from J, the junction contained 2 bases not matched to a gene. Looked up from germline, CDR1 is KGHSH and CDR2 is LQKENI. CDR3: CASSPPGLAGGHEQFF. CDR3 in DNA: TGTGCCAGCTCACCACCGGGACTAGCGGGGGGTCATGAGCAGTTCTTC.

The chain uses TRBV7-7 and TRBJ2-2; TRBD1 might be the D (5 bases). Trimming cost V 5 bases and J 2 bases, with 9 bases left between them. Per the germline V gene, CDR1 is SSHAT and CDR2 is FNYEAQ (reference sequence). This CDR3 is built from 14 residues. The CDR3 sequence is CASSPDSNTGELFF. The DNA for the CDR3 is TGTGCCAGCAGCCCCGACAGCAACACCGGGGAGCTGTTTTTT.

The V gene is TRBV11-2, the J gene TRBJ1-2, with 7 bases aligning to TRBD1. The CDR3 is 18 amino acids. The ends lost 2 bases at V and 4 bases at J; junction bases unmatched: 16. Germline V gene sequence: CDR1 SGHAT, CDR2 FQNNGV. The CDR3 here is CASSLFLYDRAPGYGYTF. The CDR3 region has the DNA TGTGCCAGCAGCTTATTCCTATACGACAGGGCGCCTGGCTATGGCTACACCTTC.

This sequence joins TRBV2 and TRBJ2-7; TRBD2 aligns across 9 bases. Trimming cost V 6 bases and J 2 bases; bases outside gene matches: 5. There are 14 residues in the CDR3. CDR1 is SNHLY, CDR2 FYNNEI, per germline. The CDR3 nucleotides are TGTGCCAGCAGCCCTTCTAGCGGGGCCTACGAGCAGTACTTC. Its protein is CASSPSSGAYEQYF.

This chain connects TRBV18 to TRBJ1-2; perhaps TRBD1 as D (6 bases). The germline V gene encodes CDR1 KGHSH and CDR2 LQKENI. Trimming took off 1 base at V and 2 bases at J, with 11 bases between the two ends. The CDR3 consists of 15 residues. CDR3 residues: CASSPQIQGNYGYTF. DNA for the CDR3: TGTGCCAGCTCACCACAAATTCAGGGGAACTATGGCTACACCTTC.

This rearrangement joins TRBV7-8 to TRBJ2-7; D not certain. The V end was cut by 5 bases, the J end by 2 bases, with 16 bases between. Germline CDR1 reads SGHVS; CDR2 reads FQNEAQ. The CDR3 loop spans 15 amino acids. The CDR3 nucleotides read TGTGCCAGCAGCCCCCGGGCCGCCGGGCCCTACGAGCAGTACTTC. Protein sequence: CASSPRAAGPYEQYF.

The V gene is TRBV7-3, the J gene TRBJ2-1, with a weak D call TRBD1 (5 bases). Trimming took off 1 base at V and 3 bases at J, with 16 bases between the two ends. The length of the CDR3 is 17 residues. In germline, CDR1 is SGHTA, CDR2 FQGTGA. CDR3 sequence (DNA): TGTGCCAGCAGCTTAAGGGGCGGACGGAAGAACTACAATGAGCAGTTCTTC. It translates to CASSLRGGRKNYNEQFF. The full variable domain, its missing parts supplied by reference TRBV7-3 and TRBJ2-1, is GAGVSQTPSNKVTEKGKYVELRCDPISGHTALYWYRQSLGQGPEFLIYFQGTGAADDSGLPNDRFFAVRPEGSVSTLKIQRTERGDSAVYLCASSLRGGRKNYNEQFFGPGTRLTVL.

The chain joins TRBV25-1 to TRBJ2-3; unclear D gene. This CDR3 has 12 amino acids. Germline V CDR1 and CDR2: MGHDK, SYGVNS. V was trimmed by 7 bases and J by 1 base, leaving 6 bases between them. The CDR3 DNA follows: TGTGCCAGCACTCCAGGCACAGATACGCAGTATTTT. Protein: CASTPGTDTQYF.

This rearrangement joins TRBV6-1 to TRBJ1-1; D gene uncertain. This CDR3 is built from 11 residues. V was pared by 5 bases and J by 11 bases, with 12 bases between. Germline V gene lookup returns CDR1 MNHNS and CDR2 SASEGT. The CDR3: CASSSIDWAFF. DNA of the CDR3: TGTGCCAGCAGTTCCATTGACTGGGCTTTCTTT.

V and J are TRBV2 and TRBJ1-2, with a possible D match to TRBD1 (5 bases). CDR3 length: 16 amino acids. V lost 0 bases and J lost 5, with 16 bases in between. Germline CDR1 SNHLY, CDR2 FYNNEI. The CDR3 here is CASSEALGGAWYGYTF. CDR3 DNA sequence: TGTGCCAGCAGTGAAGCATTGGGGGGAGCTTGGTATGGCTACACCTTC.

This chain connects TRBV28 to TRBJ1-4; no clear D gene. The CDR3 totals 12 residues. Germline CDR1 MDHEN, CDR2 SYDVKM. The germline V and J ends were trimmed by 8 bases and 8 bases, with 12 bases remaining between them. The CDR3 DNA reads TGTGCCAGCCGGACCCCCGGGGAAAAACTGTTTTTT. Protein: CASRTPGEKLFF. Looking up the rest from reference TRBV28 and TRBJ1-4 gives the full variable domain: DVKVTQSSRYLVKRTGEKVFLECVQDMDHENMFWYRQDPGLGLRLIYFSYDVKMKEKGDIPEGYSVSREKKERFSLILESASTNQTSMYLCASRTPGEKLFFGSGTQLSVL.

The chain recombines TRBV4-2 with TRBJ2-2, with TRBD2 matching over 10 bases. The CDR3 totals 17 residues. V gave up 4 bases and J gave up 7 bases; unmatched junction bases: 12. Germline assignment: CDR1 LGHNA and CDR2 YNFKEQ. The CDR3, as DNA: TGTGCCAGCAGCCCCCCAGGACTAGCGGAGAGTCGCGGGGAGCTGTTTTTT. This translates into CASSPPGLAESRGELFF.

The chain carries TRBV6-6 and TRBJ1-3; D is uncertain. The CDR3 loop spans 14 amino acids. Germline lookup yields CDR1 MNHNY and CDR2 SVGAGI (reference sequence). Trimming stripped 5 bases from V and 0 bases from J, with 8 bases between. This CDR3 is CASSLLGSGNTIYF. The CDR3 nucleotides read TGTGCCAGCAGTCTTTTAGGCTCTGGAAACACCATATATTTT.

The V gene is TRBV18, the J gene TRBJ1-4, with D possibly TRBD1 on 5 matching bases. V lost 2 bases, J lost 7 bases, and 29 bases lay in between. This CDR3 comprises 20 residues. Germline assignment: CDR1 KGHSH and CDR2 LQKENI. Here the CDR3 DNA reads TGTGCCAGCTCACCAGTTATGTTTATGGAAGGTAGGGGTACCGGTGAAAAACTGTTTTTT. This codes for CASSPVMFMEGRGTGEKLFF.

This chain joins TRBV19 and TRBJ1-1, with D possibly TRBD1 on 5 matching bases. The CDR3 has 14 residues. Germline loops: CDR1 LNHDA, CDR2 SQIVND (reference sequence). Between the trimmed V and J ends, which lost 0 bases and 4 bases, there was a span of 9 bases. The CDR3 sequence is CASSIDRVFTEAFF. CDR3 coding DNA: TGTGCCAGTAGTATAGACAGGGTTTTCACTGAAGCTTTCTTT.

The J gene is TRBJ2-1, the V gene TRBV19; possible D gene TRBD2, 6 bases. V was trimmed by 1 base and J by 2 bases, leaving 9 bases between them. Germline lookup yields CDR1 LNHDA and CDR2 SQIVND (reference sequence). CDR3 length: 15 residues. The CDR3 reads CASSIGGEAYNEQFF. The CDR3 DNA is TGTGCCAGTAGTATAGGGGGGGAGGCCTACAATGAGCAGTTCTTC.

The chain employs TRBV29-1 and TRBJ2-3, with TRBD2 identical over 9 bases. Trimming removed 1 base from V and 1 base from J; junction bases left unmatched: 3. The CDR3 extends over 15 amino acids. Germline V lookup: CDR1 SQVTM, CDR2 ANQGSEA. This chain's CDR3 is CSVEGLAGRTDTQYF. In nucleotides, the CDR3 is TGCAGCGTTGAAGGCCTAGCGGGGCGCACAGATACGCAGTATTTT.

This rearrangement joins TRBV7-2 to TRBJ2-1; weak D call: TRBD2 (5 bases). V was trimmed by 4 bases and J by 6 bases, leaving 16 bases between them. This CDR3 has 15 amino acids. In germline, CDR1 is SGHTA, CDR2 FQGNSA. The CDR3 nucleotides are TGTGCCAGCAGCTCCAGAGGTGTGAGCGGCAATGAGCAGTTCTTC. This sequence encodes CASSSRGVSGNEQFF. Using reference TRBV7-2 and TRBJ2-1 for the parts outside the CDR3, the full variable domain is GAGVSQSPSNKVTEKGKDVELRCDPISGHTALYWYRQSLGQGLEFLIYFQGNSAPDKSGLPSDRFSAERTGGSVSTLTIQRTQQEDSAVYLCASSSRGVSGNEQFFGPGTRLTVL.

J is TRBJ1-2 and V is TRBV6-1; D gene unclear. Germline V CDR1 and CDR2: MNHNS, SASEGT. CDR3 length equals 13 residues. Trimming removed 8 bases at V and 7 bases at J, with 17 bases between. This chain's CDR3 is CASGKTLGGGYTF. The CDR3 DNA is TGTGCCAGCGGAAAGACTTTAGGCGGTGGCTACACCTTC.